The clone carrying this T cell receptor (beta chain) was observed many times. The data were taken from a study of T cells in Graves' hyperthyroidism and ophthalmopathy. Germline values: CDR1 MNHEY, CDR2 SMNVEV (reference sequence). Trimming cost V 6 bases and J 1 base, with 14 bases left between them. The CDR3 extends over 15 amino acids. Each diagnosis drew on symptoms, thyroxine, TRAb, thyroid ultrasound and orbital computed tomography findings. There were TCR beta CDR3 regions amplified from RNA transcripts. In the first-round RT-PCR of the TCR CDR3, the HTBI primer set was used. A single record per CDR3 protein comes from TCRdb applying MiXCR to the multiplex PCR reads. The data contain some 350,000 distinct CDR3 sequences, roughly an eighth of them seen just once; the ten biggest clones take up around 32%.

What was sequenced was blood. The TCR sequence derives from a woman aged 40 to 50 with Graves' ophthalmopathy. The chain has TRBV27 and TRBJ2-3; TRBD2 is a possible D gene (6 bases). DNA of the CDR3: TGTGCCAGCAGACCTGGGGGGAGTCGCACAGATACGCAGTATTTT. Translated: CASRPGGSRTDTQYF.